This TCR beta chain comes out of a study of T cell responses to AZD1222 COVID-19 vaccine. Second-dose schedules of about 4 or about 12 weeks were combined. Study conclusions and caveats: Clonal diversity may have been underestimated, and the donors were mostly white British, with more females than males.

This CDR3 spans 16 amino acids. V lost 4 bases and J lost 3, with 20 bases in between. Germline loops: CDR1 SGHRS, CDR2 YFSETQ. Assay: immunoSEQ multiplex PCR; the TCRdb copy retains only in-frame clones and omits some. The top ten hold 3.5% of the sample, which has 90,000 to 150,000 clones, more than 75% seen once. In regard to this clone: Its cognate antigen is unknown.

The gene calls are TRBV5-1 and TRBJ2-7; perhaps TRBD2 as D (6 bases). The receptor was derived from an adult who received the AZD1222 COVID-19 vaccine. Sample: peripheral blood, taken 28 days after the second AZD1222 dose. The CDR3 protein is CASSPPRLGAFYEQYF. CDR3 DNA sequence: TGCGCCAGCAGCCCCCCGCGACTAGGAGCCTTCTACGAGCAGTACTTC.